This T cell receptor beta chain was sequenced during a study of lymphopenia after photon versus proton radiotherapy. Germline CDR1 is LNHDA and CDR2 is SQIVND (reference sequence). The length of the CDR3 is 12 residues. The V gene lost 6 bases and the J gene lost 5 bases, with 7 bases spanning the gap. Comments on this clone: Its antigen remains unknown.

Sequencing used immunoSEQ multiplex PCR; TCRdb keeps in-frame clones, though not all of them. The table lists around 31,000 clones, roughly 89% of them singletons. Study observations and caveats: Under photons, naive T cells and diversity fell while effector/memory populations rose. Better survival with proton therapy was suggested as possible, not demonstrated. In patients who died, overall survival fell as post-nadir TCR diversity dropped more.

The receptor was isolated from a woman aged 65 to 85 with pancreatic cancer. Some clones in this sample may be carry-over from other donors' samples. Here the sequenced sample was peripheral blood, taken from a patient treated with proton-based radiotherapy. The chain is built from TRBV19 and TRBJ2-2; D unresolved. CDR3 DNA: TGTGCCAGTAGGGGGTCTACCGGGGAGCTGTTTTTT. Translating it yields CASRGSTGELFF. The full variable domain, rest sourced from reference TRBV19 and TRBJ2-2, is DGGITQSPKYLFRKEGQNVTLSCEQNLNHDAMYWYRQDPGQGLRLIYYSQIVNDFQKGDIAEGYSVSREKKESFPLTVTSAQKNPTAFYLCASRGSTGELFFGEGSRLTVL.